This T cell receptor beta chain was captured in a study of cytomegalovirus exposure and HLA in healthy donors. Study-wide results and limits: It was assumed in the presence/absence analyses that sequencing depth was roughly uniform across donors. In an earlier analysis, productive rearrangement rates for most beta V segments clustered near 87% or 30%.

Germline V lookup: CDR1 MNHNS, CDR2 SASEGT. J lost 5 bases, V lost 3 bases, and 11 bases had no gene match. The length of the CDR3 is 16 residues. The primer mix had 60 Vbeta and 13 Jbeta primers. Data came from immunoSEQ multiplex PCR; TCRdb stores just in-frame clones and leaves some out. Seen here are some 120,000 clones, about 78% observed once, and the top ten hold more than 1%. With regard to this clone: Antigen: not known.

The sequence derives from a female donor in good health and CMV-seronegative. The source material was PBMCs. The rearrangement links TRBV6-1 to TRBJ1-2; TRBD1 matches at 8 bases. The CDR3 loop is CASSDLGAGGRYGYTF. CDR3 in DNA: TGTGCCAGCAGTGACCTGGGGGCAGGGGGCAGGTATGGCTACACCTTC.